The T cell receptor beta chain under discussion was sequenced for a study of neoadjuvant anti-PD-1 for oral cavity cancer. Looking at the study overall: Most patients had three to four biweekly doses of 3 mg/kg nivolumab before resection. Patients without progression received a fourth nivolumab dose around day 43, then surgical resection on days 50-56. General study points: With three patients per group, TCR findings need larger cohorts.

V lost 6 bases to trimming and J lost 2 bases; unmatched junction nucleotides: 7. The CDR3 covers 14 residues. Germline CDR1 is MDHEN and CDR2 is SYDVKM. Clones were sequenced by immunoSEQ multiplex PCR, and TCRdb holds only the in-frame ones, with some missing. This sample yields more than 12,000 clones, of which roughly 70% are seen a single time; under 3% belongs to the top ten. In its sample, this clone was seen a few times. Its antigen is still unknown. Stated time point: after neoadjuvant nivolumab, at surgical resection. PBMCs were not maintained or expanded in culture before analysis. The chain employs TRBV28 and TRBJ2-7, with 7 bases lining up with TRBD1. The clonotype was recovered from a person aged 35 to 85 with oral cavity squamous cell carcinoma. Here the sequenced sample was PBMCs, taken after nivolumab (anti-PD-1) treatment. In DNA, the CDR3 is TGTGCCAGCAGAAGGACAGGCCTAACCTACGAGCAGTACTTC. This gives the protein CASRRTGLTYEQYF.